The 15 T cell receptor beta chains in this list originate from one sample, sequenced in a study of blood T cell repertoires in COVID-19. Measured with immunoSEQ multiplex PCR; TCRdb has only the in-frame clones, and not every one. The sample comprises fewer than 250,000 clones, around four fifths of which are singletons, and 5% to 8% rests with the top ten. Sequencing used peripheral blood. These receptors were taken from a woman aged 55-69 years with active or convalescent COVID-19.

CDR3 DNA: TGTGCCAGTAGTATAGGACGGCTAGCGGGAGTCGAGCAGTACTTC. Translating gives CASSIGRLAGVEQYF. The gene calls are TRBV19 and TRBJ2-7, with 10 positions matching TRBD2. V shed 1 base and J 6 bases; nucleotides not matched to a gene: 6. Germline V gene data show CDR1 as LNHDA and CDR2 as SQIVND (reference sequence). This CDR3 is 15 amino acids long.

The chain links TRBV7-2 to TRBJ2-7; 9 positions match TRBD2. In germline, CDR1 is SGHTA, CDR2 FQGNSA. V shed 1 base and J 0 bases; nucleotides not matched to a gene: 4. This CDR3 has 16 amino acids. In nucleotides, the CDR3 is TGTGCCAGCAGCTTAGAAACTAGCGGGTACTCCTACGAGCAGTACTTC. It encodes CASSLETSGYSYEQYF.

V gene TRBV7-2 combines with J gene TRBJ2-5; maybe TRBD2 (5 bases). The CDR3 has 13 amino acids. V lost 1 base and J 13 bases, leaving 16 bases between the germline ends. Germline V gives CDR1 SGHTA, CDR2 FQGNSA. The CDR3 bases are TGTGCCAGCAGCTTAGGCCCCGGGATCTACTTGTACTTC. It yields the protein CASSLGPGIYLYF.

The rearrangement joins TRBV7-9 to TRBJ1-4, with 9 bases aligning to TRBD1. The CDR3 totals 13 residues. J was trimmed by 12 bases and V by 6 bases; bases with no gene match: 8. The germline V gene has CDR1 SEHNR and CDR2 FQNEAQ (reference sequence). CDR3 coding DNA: TGTGCCAGCAGTCCCTATGGGGACAGGGAACTGTTTTTT. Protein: CASSPYGDRELFF.

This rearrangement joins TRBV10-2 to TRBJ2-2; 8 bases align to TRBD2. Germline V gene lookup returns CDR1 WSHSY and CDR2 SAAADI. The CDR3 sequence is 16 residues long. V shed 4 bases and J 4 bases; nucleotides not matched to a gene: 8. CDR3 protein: CASSGFDGRATGELFF. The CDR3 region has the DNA TGCGCCAGCAGTGGATTTGACGGGAGGGCCACCGGGGAGCTGTTTTTT.

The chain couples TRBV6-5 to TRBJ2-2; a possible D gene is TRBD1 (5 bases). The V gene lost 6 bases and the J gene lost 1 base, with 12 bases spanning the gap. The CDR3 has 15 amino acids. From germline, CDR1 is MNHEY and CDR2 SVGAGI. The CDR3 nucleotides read TGTGCCAGCAGAACCCTAGGGGAGAACACCGGGGAGCTGTTTTTT. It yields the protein CASRTLGENTGELFF.

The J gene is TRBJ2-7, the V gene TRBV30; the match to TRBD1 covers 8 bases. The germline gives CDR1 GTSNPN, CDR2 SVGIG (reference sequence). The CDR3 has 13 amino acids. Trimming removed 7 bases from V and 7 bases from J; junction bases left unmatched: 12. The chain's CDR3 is CAYSGQGPMEQYF. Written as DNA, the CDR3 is TGTGCCTATTCCGGACAGGGCCCTATGGAGCAGTACTTC.

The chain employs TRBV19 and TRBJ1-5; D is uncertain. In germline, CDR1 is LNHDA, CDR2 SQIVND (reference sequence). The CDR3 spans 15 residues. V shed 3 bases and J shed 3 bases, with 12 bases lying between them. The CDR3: CASSIWEHPNQPQHF. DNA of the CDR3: TGTGCCAGTAGTATTTGGGAGCACCCCAATCAGCCCCAGCATTTT.

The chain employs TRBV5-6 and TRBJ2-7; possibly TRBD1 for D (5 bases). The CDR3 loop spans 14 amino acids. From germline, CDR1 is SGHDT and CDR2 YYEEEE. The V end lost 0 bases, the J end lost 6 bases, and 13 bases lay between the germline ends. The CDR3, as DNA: TGTGCCAGCAGCTTGGTAGGGGCAGGCGGCGAGCAGTACGTC. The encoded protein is CASSLVGAGGEQYV.

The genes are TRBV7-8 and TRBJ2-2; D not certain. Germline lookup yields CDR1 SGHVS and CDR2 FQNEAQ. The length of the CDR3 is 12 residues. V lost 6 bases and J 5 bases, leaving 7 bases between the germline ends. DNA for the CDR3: TGTGCCAGCAGACCCAGAACCGGGGAGCTGTTTTTT. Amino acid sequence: CASRPRTGELFF.

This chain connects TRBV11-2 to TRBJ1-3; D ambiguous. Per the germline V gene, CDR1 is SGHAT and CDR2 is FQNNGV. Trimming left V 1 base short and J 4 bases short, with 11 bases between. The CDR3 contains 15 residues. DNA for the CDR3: TGTGCCAGCAGCTTAGGCGGAAGGAAAGGAAACACCATATATTTT. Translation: CASSLGGRKGNTIYF.

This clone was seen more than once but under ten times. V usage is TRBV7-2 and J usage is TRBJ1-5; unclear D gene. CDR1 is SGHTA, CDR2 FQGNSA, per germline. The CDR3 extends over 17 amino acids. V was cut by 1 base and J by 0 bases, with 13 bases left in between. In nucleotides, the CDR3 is TGTGCCAGCAGCTTAGTCGGGTCAATGCCTAGCAATCAGCCCCAGCATTTT. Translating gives CASSLVGSMPSNQPQHF.

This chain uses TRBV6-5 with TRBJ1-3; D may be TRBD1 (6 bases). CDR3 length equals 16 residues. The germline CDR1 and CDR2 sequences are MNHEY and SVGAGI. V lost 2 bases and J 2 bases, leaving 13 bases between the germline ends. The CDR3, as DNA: TGTGCCAGCAGTTACGTCCCAGGGGCCCCTGGAAACACCATATATTTT. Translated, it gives CASSYVPGAPGNTIYF.

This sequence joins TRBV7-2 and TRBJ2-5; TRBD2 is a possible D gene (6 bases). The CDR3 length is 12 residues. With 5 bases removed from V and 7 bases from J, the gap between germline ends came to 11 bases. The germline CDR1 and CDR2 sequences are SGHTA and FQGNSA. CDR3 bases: TGTGCCAGCAGCCGACTAGGGGCGACCCAGTACTTC. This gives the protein CASSRLGATQYF.

As DNA, the CDR3 is TGTGCCATCAGTGAGTCGGCAGGGTCGAGGAATCAGCCCCAGCATTTT. Protein: CAISESAGSRNQPQHF. The chain combines TRBV10-3 with TRBJ1-5; tentative D call: TRBD1 (5 bases). The germline V gene encodes CDR1 ENHRY and CDR2 SYGVKD. CDR3 size: 16 residues. Trimming took 0 bases from V and 4 from J, leaving 13 bases between them.